This passage covers 3 T cell receptor beta chains from one sample sequenced in a study of shared clonotypes between healthy human individuals. Clones were read by immunoSEQ multiplex PCR, and TCRdb kept only the in-frame ones, dropping some. The table includes roughly 1 million clones, 60% to 80% detected once. Sequenced material: memory CD4+ T cells sorted from blood. Noted subset: CD45RA-negative fraction. The receptors come from a man aged 18-30 years in good health.

The table lists this clone with a count of one. The chain uses TRBV5-1 and TRBJ2-3; D uncertain. Trimming removed 1 base from V and 0 bases from J, with 6 bases in between. Germline CDR1 SGHRS, CDR2 YFSETQ. The CDR3 has 14 residues. For the CDR3, the DNA is TGCGCCAGCAGCTTGCTTGCTAGCACAGATACGCAGTATTTT. Protein sequence: CASSLLASTDTQYF. Filled out from reference TRBV5-1 and TRBJ2-3, the complete variable domain reads KAGVTQTPRYLIKTRGQQVTLSCSPISGHRSVSWYQQTPGQGLQFLFEYFSETQRNKGNFPGRFSGRQFSNSRSEMNVSTLELGDSALYLCASSLLASTDTQYFGPGTRLTVL.

The chain recombines TRBV4-2 with TRBJ2-5; 7 nucleotides line up with TRBD1. The CDR3 spans 14 residues. The ends lost 2 bases at V and 1 base at J; junction bases unmatched: 1. Germline CDR1 reads LGHNA; CDR2 reads YNFKEQ. The CDR3 DNA reads as TGTGCCAGCAGCCAACGACAGGGCCAAGAGACCCAGTACTTC. Translation gives CASSQRQGQETQYF.

This clone appeared a single time. The chain employs TRBV6-1 and TRBJ2-1, with no clear D. V was cut by 4 bases and J by 7 bases, with 8 bases left in between. CDR1 MNHNS and CDR2 SASEGT come from the germline V gene. CDR3 length equals 12 residues. The CDR3 loop is CASSVEVNEQFF. The CDR3 bases are TGTGCCAGCAGTGTCGAGGTGAATGAGCAGTTCTTC.